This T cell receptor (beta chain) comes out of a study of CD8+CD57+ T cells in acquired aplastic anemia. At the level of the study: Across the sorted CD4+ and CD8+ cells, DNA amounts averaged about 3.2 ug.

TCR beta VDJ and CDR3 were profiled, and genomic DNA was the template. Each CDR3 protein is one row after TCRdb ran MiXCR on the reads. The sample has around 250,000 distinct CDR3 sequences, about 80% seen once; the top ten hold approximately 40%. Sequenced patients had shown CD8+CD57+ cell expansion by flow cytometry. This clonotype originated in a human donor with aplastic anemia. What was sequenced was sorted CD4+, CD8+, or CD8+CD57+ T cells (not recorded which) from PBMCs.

As DNA, the CDR3 is TGTGCCAGCAGCTTCGGGGCCGAGCATTTT. Translating it yields CASSFGAEHF. This rearrangement joins TRBV5-4 to TRBJ1-5, with D possibly matching TRBD1 (5 bases). V was shortened by 2 bases and J by 14 bases, with 8 bases between the two germline ends. This CDR3 has 10 residues. CDR1 and CDR2 (germline): SGHNT, YYREEE (reference sequence).